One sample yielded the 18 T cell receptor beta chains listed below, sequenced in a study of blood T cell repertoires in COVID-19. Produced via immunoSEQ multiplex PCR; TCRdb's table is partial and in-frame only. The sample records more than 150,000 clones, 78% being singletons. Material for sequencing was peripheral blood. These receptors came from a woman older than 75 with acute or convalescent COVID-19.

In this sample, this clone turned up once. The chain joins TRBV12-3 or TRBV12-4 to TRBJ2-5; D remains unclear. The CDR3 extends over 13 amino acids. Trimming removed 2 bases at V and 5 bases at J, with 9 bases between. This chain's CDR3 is CASSLRVAETQYF. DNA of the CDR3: TGTGCCAGCAGTTTACGAGTAGCTGAGACCCAGTACTTC.

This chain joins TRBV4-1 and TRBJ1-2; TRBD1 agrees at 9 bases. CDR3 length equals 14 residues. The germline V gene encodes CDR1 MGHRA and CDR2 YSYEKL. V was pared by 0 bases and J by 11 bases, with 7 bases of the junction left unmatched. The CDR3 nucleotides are TGCGCCAGCAGCCAAGAAGGACAGGGGCAGAGGTACACCTTC. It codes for CASSQEGQGQRYTF.

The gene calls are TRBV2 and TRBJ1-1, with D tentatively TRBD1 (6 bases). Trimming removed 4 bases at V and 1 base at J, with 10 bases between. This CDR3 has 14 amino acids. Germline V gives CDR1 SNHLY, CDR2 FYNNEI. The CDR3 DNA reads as TGTGCCAGCAGTGCACAGACAGGGAACACTGAAGCTTTCTTT. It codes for CASSAQTGNTEAFF.

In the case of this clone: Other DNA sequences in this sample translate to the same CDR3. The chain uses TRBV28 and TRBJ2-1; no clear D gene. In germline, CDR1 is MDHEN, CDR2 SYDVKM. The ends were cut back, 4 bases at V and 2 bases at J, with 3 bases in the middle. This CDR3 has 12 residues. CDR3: CASSSTYNEQFF. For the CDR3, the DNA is TGTGCCAGCAGTTCTACCTACAATGAGCAGTTCTTC.

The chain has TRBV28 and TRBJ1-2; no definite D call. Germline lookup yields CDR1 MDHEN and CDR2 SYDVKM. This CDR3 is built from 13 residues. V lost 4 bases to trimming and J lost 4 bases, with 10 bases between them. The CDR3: CASSSQVTYGYTF. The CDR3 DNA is TGTGCCAGCAGTTCCCAGGTGACCTATGGCTACACCTTC.

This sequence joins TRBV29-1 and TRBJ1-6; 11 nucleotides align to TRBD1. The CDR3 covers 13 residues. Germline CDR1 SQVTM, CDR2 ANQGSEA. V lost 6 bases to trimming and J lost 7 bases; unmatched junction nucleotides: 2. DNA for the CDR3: TGCAGCGTGGGGACAGGGGGAAATTCACCCCTCCACTTT. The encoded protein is CSVGTGGNSPLHF.

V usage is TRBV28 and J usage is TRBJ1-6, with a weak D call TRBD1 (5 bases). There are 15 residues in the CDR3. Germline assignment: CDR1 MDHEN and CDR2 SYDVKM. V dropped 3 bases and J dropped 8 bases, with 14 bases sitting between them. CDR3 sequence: CASSFRGLGDSPLHF. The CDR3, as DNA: TGTGCCAGCAGTTTTCGGGGGTTGGGTGATTCACCCCTCCACTTT.

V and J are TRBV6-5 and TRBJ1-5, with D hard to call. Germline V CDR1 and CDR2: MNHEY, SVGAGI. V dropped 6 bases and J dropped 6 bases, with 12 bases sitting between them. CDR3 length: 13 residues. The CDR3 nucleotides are TGTGCCAGCAGGAACTACGTGAGTCAGCCCCAGCATTTT. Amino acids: CASRNYVSQPQHF.

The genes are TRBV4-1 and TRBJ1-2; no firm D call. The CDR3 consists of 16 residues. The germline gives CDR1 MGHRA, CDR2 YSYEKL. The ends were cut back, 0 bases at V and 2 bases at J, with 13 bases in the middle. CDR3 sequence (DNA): TGCGCCAGCAGCCAAGACGGGAAGGCCGGCAACTATGGCTACACCTTC. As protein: CASSQDGKAGNYGYTF.

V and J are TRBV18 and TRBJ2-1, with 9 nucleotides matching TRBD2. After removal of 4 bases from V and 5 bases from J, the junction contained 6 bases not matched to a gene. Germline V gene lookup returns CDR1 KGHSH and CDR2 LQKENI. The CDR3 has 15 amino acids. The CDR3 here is CASSHGASGNNEQFF. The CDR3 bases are TGTGCCAGCTCACATGGGGCTAGCGGGAACAATGAGCAGTTCTTC.

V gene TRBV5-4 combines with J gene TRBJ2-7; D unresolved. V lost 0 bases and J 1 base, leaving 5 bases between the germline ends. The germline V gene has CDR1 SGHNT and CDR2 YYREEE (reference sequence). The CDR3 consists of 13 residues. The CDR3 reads CASSLASSYEQYF. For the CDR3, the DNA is TGTGCCAGCAGCTTGGCCAGTTCCTACGAGCAGTACTTC. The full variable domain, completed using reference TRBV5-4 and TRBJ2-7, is ETGVTQSPTHLIKTRGQQVTLRCSSQSGHNTVSWYQQALGQGPQFIFQYYREEENGRGNFPPRFSGLQFPNYSSELNVNALELDDSALYLCASSLASSYEQYFGPGTRLTVT.

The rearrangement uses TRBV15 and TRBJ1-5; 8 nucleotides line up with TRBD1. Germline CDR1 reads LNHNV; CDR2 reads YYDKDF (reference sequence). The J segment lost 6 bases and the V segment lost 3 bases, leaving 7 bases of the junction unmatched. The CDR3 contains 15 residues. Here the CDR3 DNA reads TGTGCCACCAGCAGTACTCAGGGGGCAGTTCAGCCCCAGCATTTT. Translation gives CATSSTQGAVQPQHF.

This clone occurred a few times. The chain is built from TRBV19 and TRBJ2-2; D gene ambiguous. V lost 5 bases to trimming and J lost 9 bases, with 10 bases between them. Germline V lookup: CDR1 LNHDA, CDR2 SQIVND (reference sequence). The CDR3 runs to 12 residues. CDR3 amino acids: CASSPGPRELFF. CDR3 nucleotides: TGTGCCAGTAGTCCTGGGCCCCGGGAGCTGTTTTTT.

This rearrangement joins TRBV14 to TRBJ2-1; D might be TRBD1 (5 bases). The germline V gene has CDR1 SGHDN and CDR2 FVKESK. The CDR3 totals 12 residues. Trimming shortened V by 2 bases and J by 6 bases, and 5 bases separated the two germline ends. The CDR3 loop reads CASSQQGNEQFF. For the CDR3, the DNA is TGTGCCAGCAGCCAACAGGGCAATGAGCAGTTCTTC.

The chain's CDR3 is CASSEILASQETQYF. CDR3 coding DNA: TGTGCCAGCAGTGAAATACTAGCGAGCCAAGAGACCCAGTACTTC. The genes are TRBV2 and TRBJ2-5; 7 nucleotides match TRBD2. V dropped 2 bases and J dropped 1; count of bases not matched to a gene: 4. Germline CDR1 is SNHLY and CDR2 is FYNNEI. The CDR3 is 15 amino acids.

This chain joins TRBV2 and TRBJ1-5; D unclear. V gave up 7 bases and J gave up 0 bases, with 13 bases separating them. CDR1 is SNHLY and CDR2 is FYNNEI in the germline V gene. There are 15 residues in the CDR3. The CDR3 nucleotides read TGTGCCAGCACTCAGAGAGGCCTTAGCAATCAGCCCCAGCATTTT. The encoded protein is CASTQRGLSNQPQHF.

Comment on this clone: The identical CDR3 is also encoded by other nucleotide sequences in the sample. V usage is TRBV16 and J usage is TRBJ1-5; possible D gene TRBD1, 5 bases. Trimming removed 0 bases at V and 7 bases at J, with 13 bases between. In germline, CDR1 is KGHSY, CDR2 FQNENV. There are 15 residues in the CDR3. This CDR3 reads CASSQSLQGGQPQHF. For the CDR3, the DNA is TGTGCCAGCAGCCAATCGCTTCAGGGCGGCCAGCCCCAGCATTTT.

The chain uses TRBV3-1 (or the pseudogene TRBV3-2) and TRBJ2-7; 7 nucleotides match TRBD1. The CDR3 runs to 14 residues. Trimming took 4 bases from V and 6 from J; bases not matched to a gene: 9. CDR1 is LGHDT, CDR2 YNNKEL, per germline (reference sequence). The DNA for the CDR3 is TGTGCCAGCAGCCCACGGACAGGTTTTTCCGAGCAGTACTTC. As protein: CASSPRTGFSEQYF.